Listed below are T cell receptor beta chains from one sample, sequenced in a study of technical replicates of blood from a handful of donors. Libraries were prepared by immunoSEQ multiplex PCR; TCRdb keeps only in-frame clonotypes and omits some of them. This table holds tens of thousands of clones, more than 95% found once. The sequencing sample was made of T cells isolated from PBMCs. Source of these receptors: a human donor in good health. Each CDR3 is given with its conserved first and last residue. Each record gives: clone size, V gene, D gene, J gene, CDR3 protein, CDR3 DNA. A D gene is named only where the DNA matches it firmly. Rows may omit the clone size; those that give it use once, few, many or a size class.

clone_size: -
v_call: TRBV11-3
d_call: -
j_call: TRBJ1-6
cdr3_aa: CASSFRGNSPLHF
cdr3_nt: TGTGCCAGCAGCTTCAGGGGTAATTCACCCCTCCACTTT

clone_size: -
v_call: TRBV11-2
d_call: TRBD2
j_call: TRBJ2-1
cdr3_aa: CASAGSGSSYNEQFF
cdr3_nt: TGTGCCAGCGCTGGTAGCGGGAGCTCCTACAATGAGCAGTTCTTC

clone_size: -
v_call: TRBV2
d_call: -
j_call: TRBJ1-1
cdr3_aa: CARLPYRATEAFF
cdr3_nt: TGTGCCAGGTTACCCTACAGGGCCACTGAAGCTTTCTTT

clone_size: -
v_call: TRBV10-3
d_call: TRBD2
j_call: TRBJ2-5
cdr3_aa: CAISESSSGETQYF
cdr3_nt: TGTGCCATCAGTGAGTCGAGTAGCGGGGAGACCCAGTACTTC

clone_size: -
v_call: TRBV27
d_call: TRBD1
j_call: TRBJ1-3
cdr3_aa: CAIRDRETSGNTIYF
cdr3_nt: TGTGCCATCCGGGACAGGGAAACGTCTGGAAACACCATATATTTT

clone_size: -
v_call: TRBV5-6
d_call: -
j_call: TRBJ2-5
cdr3_aa: CASSLRPGGETQYF
cdr3_nt: TGTGCCAGCAGCTTAAGGCCAGGGGGGGAGACCCAGTACTTC

clone_size: -
v_call: TRBV7-3
d_call: -
j_call: TRBJ1-2
cdr3_aa: CASSLRPFEANYGYTF
cdr3_nt: TGTGCCAGCAGCTTAAGGCCTTTTGAAGCTAACTATGGCTACACCTTC

clone_size: once
v_call: TRBV19
d_call: TRBD2
j_call: TRBJ2-1
cdr3_aa: CASSILEGLGVMNEQFF
cdr3_nt: TGTGCCAGTAGTATCTTAGAGGGACTAGGGGTTATGAATGAGCAGTTCTTC

clone_size: once
v_call: TRBV28
d_call: -
j_call: TRBJ1-1
cdr3_aa: CASSPGGSLNTEAFF
cdr3_nt: TGTGCCAGCAGTCCTGGGGGGAGTTTGAACACTGAAGCTTTCTTT

clone_size: -
v_call: TRBV9
d_call: -
j_call: TRBJ2-1
cdr3_aa: CASSVEVSRSGNEQFF
cdr3_nt: TGTGCCAGCAGCGTAGAGGTGAGCAGGTCTGGCAATGAGCAGTTCTTC

clone_size: -
v_call: TRBV18
d_call: TRBD1
j_call: TRBJ1-4
cdr3_aa: CASSLDRVNEKLFF
cdr3_nt: TGTGCCAGCTCACTGGACAGGGTTAATGAAAAACTGTTTTTT

clone_size: -
v_call: TRBV7-9
d_call: TRBD1
j_call: TRBJ1-2
cdr3_aa: CASSSQGTGNYGYTF
cdr3_nt: TGTGCCAGCAGCTCCCAGGGGACAGGGAACTATGGCTACACCTTC

clone_size: few
v_call: TRBV5-6
d_call: -
j_call: TRBJ2-5
cdr3_aa: CATMGQGLQETQYF
cdr3_nt: TGTGCCACCATGGGTCAGGGCCTCCAAGAGACCCAGTACTTC

clone_size: -
v_call: TRBV30
d_call: -
j_call: TRBJ2-7
cdr3_aa: CAWSGSREYEQYF
cdr3_nt: TGTGCCTGGAGTGGTAGTCGGGAGTACGAGCAGTACTTC

clone_size: -
v_call: TRBV28
d_call: TRBD1
j_call: TRBJ2-1
cdr3_aa: CASSSPAGTGNNEQFF
cdr3_nt: TGTGCCAGCAGTTCCCCGGCCGGGACAGGGAACAATGAGCAGTTCTTC

clone_size: -
v_call: TRBV11-2
d_call: TRBD2
j_call: TRBJ2-2
cdr3_aa: CASSVLTSGSYTGELFF
cdr3_nt: TGTGCCAGCAGCGTACTGACTAGCGGGTCCTACACCGGGGAGCTGTTTTTT

clone_size: -
v_call: TRBV19
d_call: TRBD2
j_call: TRBJ2-2
cdr3_aa: CASSRRTGTRSFRELFF
cdr3_nt: TGTGCCAGTAGCCGGAGGACGGGGACTAGATCGTTCCGGGAGCTGTTTTTT

clone_size: -
v_call: TRBV10-3
d_call: -
j_call: TRBJ1-2
cdr3_aa: CAIREQRDNNNYGYTF
cdr3_nt: TGTGCCATCAGAGAGCAGAGGGACAACAACAACTATGGCTACACCTTC

clone_size: -
v_call: TRBV29-1
d_call: -
j_call: TRBJ2-2
cdr3_aa: CSVHTDSTGELFF
cdr3_nt: TGCAGCGTACACACGGACAGTACCGGGGAGCTGTTTTTT

clone_size: -
v_call: TRBV30
d_call: -
j_call: TRBJ1-1
cdr3_aa: CAWRQSNTEAFF
cdr3_nt: TGTGCCTGGAGACAGTCGAACACTGAAGCTTTCTTT

clone_size: -
v_call: TRBV11-3
d_call: TRBD1
j_call: TRBJ1-6
cdr3_aa: CASSLEGDRGHSPLHF
cdr3_nt: TGTGCCAGCAGCTTAGAAGGGGACAGGGGGCATTCACCCCTCCACTTT

clone_size: -
v_call: TRBV7-6
d_call: TRBD1
j_call: TRBJ1-1
cdr3_aa: CASSLTGFTEAFF
cdr3_nt: TGTGCCAGCAGCCTGACAGGGTTTACTGAAGCTTTCTTT

clone_size: -
v_call: TRBV7-2
d_call: -
j_call: TRBJ2-7
cdr3_aa: CASSSQTGGRFYEQYF
cdr3_nt: TGTGCCAGCAGCTCACAAACGGGGGGCCGTTTCTACGAGCAGTACTTC

clone_size: -
v_call: TRBV7-9
d_call: TRBD1
j_call: TRBJ2-7
cdr3_aa: CASRPGGGDAYEQYF
cdr3_nt: TGTGCCAGCAGGCCAGGGGGCGGGGACGCCTACGAGCAGTACTTC

clone_size: -
v_call: TRBV28
d_call: TRBD1
j_call: TRBJ2-7
cdr3_aa: CASSSPSDRVRSYEQYF
cdr3_nt: TGTGCCAGCAGTTCCCCCTCAGACAGGGTGAGATCCTACGAGCAGTACTTC

clone_size: -
v_call: TRBV11-3
d_call: -
j_call: TRBJ2-3
cdr3_aa: CASSHQTRATDTQYF
cdr3_nt: TGTGCCAGCAGCCACCAGACTAGAGCGACAGATACGCAGTATTTT

clone_size: -
v_call: TRBV27
d_call: -
j_call: TRBJ1-5
cdr3_aa: CASRGDGSRGNQPQHF
cdr3_nt: TGTGCCAGCAGGGGAGATGGGAGTAGGGGCAATCAGCCCCAGCATTTT

clone_size: -
v_call: TRBV29-1
d_call: TRBD2
j_call: TRBJ2-3
cdr3_aa: CSVDPRVAGADTQYF
cdr3_nt: TGCAGCGTTGATCCCAGGGTGGCGGGAGCAGATACGCAGTATTTT

clone_size: -
v_call: TRBV5-4
d_call: TRBD2
j_call: TRBJ2-1
cdr3_aa: CASSPWTSGSYNEQFF
cdr3_nt: TGTGCCAGCAGCCCCTGGACTAGCGGGTCCTACAATGAGCAGTTCTTC

clone_size: -
v_call: TRBV7-8
d_call: -
j_call: TRBJ2-7
cdr3_aa: CASSLVVLSSYEQYF
cdr3_nt: TGTGCCAGCAGCCTGGTCGTTCTGAGCTCCTACGAGCAGTACTTC

clone_size: -
v_call: TRBV2
d_call: -
j_call: TRBJ1-2
cdr3_aa: CASRAASAIF
cdr3_nt: TGTGCCAGCAGAGCGGCGTCGGCCATCTTC

clone_size: -
v_call: TRBV25-1
d_call: TRBD2
j_call: TRBJ2-2
cdr3_aa: CAPSGGGGTGELFF
cdr3_nt: TGTGCCCCCTCGGGAGGGGGGGGCACCGGGGAGCTGTTTTTT

clone_size: -
v_call: TRBV11-2
d_call: TRBD2
j_call: TRBJ2-7
cdr3_aa: CASSLVLGAGELYEQYF
cdr3_nt: TGTGCCAGCAGCTTAGTTTTAGGCGCGGGAGAGCTCTACGAGCAGTACTTC

clone_size: -
v_call: TRBV5-1
d_call: TRBD1
j_call: TRBJ1-1
cdr3_aa: CASSFSEGAFFNTEAFF
cdr3_nt: TGCGCCAGCAGCTTTTCCGAGGGGGCATTCTTTAACACTGAAGCTTTCTTT

clone_size: -
v_call: TRBV6-1
d_call: -
j_call: TRBJ1-3
cdr3_aa: CAAKGGAGNTIYF
cdr3_nt: TGTGCCGCAAAGGGAGGGGCTGGAAACACCATATATTTT

clone_size: -
v_call: TRBV5-1
d_call: TRBD1
j_call: TRBJ2-7
cdr3_aa: CASSLVGQGLWEQYF
cdr3_nt: TGCGCCAGCAGCTTGGTGGGACAGGGGTTGTGGGAGCAGTACTTC

clone_size: -
v_call: TRBV2
d_call: TRBD1
j_call: TRBJ2-7
cdr3_aa: CASKTSGQGIEQYF
cdr3_nt: TGTGCCAGCAAAACATCGGGACAGGGAATCGAGCAGTACTTC

clone_size: once
v_call: TRBV7-9
d_call: TRBD2
j_call: TRBJ2-3
cdr3_aa: CASTAGRLAGKSSTDTQYF
cdr3_nt: TGTGCCAGCACCGCAGGCAGGCTAGCGGGAAAGTCTAGCACAGATACGCAGTATTTT

clone_size: -
v_call: TRBV5-3
d_call: -
j_call: TRBJ1-5
cdr3_aa: CARSYRDQPQHF
cdr3_nt: TGTGCCAGAAGCTACAGGGATCAGCCCCAGCATTTT

clone_size: -
v_call: TRBV11-2
d_call: -
j_call: TRBJ2-1
cdr3_aa: CASSLPTTAGRYNEQFF
cdr3_nt: TGTGCCAGCAGCTTACCCACCACTGCGGGCAGATACAATGAGCAGTTCTTC

clone_size: -
v_call: TRBV29-1
d_call: -
j_call: TRBJ2-3
cdr3_aa: CSVEDGVQGTQYF
cdr3_nt: TGCAGCGTTGAAGATGGGGTCCAGGGTACGCAGTATTTT

clone_size: -
v_call: TRBV4-1
d_call: TRBD2
j_call: TRBJ2-3
cdr3_aa: CASSLFSDGGGRTDTQYF
cdr3_nt: TGCGCCAGCAGCCTTTTCTCCGACGGGGGGGGGCGGACAGATACGCAGTATTTT

clone_size: once
v_call: TRBV5-1
d_call: -
j_call: TRBJ2-3
cdr3_aa: CASSINGWPDTQYF
cdr3_nt: TGCGCCAGCAGCATCAACGGGTGGCCGGATACGCAGTATTTT

clone_size: -
v_call: TRBV6-6
d_call: -
j_call: TRBJ2-7
cdr3_aa: CASSLTALYEQYF
cdr3_nt: TGTGCCAGCAGCCTAACAGCCCTCTACGAGCAGTACTTC

clone_size: -
v_call: TRBV5-1
d_call: TRBD1
j_call: TRBJ1-1
cdr3_aa: CASSLVHSTGIIPEAFF
cdr3_nt: TGCGCCAGCAGCTTGGTGCATTCGACAGGGATCATCCCTGAAGCTTTCTTT

clone_size: -
v_call: TRBV7-2
d_call: TRBD1
j_call: TRBJ1-1
cdr3_aa: CASSLPFGQGNTEAFF
cdr3_nt: TGTGCCAGCAGCTTACCTTTTGGACAGGGGAACACTGAAGCTTTCTTT

clone_size: -
v_call: TRBV6-6
d_call: -
j_call: TRBJ2-3
cdr3_aa: CASRRRSSSTDTQYF
cdr3_nt: TGTGCCAGCAGACGACGGAGTTCTAGCACAGATACGCAGTATTTT

clone_size: -
v_call: TRBV6-4
d_call: TRBD2
j_call: TRBJ2-1
cdr3_aa: CASSELAGSNNEQFF
cdr3_nt: TGTGCCAGCAGTGAATTAGCGGGGTCTAACAATGAGCAGTTCTTC

clone_size: -
v_call: TRBV6-1
d_call: -
j_call: TRBJ2-7
cdr3_aa: CASSEVAGVRYEQYF
cdr3_nt: TGTGCCAGCAGTGAAGTGGCAGGGGTACGCTACGAGCAGTACTTC

clone_size: -
v_call: TRBV4-1
d_call: TRBD2
j_call: TRBJ2-3
cdr3_aa: CASSPQALAGRADTQYF
cdr3_nt: TGCGCCAGCAGCCCCCAAGCGCTAGCGGGGCGGGCAGATACGCAGTATTTT

clone_size: once
v_call: TRBV19
d_call: TRBD1
j_call: TRBJ2-3
cdr3_aa: CASSLGDRDTDTQYF
cdr3_nt: TGTGCCAGTAGTTTGGGGGACAGGGATACAGATACGCAGTATTTT

clone_size: once
v_call: TRBV4-2
d_call: TRBD2
j_call: TRBJ2-3
cdr3_aa: CASSQRGVSGRAGQYF
cdr3_nt: TGTGCCAGCAGCCAAAGAGGGGTCAGCGGGAGGGCCGGGCAGTATTTT

clone_size: -
v_call: TRBV5-1
d_call: -
j_call: TRBJ1-1
cdr3_aa: CASSPGWGINTEAFF
cdr3_nt: TGCGCCAGCAGCCCAGGTTGGGGCATAAACACTGAAGCTTTCTTT

clone_size: -
v_call: TRBV10-3
d_call: -
j_call: TRBJ2-6
cdr3_aa: CANQGSGANVLTF
cdr3_nt: TGTGCCAACCAGGGCTCTGGGGCCAACGTCCTGACTTTC

clone_size: -
v_call: TRBV5-6
d_call: -
j_call: TRBJ1-3
cdr3_aa: CASTGGAGNTIYF
cdr3_nt: TGTGCCAGTACAGGTGGGGCTGGAAACACCATATATTTT

clone_size: -
v_call: TRBV28
d_call: TRBD1
j_call: TRBJ1-5
cdr3_aa: CASSKWDREMVSNQPQHF
cdr3_nt: TGTGCCAGCAGCAAATGGGACAGGGAGATGGTTAGCAATCAGCCCCAGCATTTT

clone_size: -
v_call: TRBV14
d_call: -
j_call: TRBJ2-2
cdr3_aa: CASSQDVNTENTGELFF
cdr3_nt: TGTGCCAGCAGCCAAGATGTAAACACAGAGAACACCGGGGAGCTGTTTTTT

clone_size: -
v_call: TRBV9
d_call: TRBD2
j_call: TRBJ2-7
cdr3_aa: CASSPGGGYEQYF
cdr3_nt: TGTGCCAGCAGCCCGGGGGGAGGGTACGAGCAGTACTTC

clone_size: -
v_call: TRBV2
d_call: -
j_call: TRBJ1-1
cdr3_aa: CASSKGDTEAFF
cdr3_nt: TGTGCCAGCAGCAAGGGGGACACTGAAGCTTTCTTT